Listed below are T cell receptor beta chains from one sample, sequenced in a study of T cell responses to AZD1222 COVID-19 vaccine. Sequencing was performed with immunoSEQ multiplex PCR; in TCRdb, only in-frame clones are kept and a portion is missing. The table records about 120,000 clones, approximately 83% of them present only once. The source was peripheral blood, collected on day 0 of MenACWY control vaccination. The source is an adult in good health. Both conserved end residues are part of each CDR3. D genes are given only for firm matches. The listing skips clone size in some rows; elsewhere it reads once, few, many or a size class.

CDR3nt | CDR3aa | j_gene | v_gene | d_gene | abundance
TGTGCCAGCAGCTTGTTAGGGGACAGGGTTGGCAATCAGCCCCAGCATTTT | CASSLLGDRVGNQPQHF | TRBJ1-5 | TRBV11-3 | TRBD1 | few
TGTGCCAGCAGCTTATATGGATCTAGCTCCACAGATACGCAGTATTTT | CASSLYGSSSTDTQYF | TRBJ2-3 | TRBV7-6 | NA | NA
TGTGCCAGCACGACAGGGATGAACACTGAAGCTTTCTTT | CASTTGMNTEAFF | TRBJ1-1 | TRBV28 | TRBD1 | NA
TGCGCCAGCAGCTTGTCCGACACAGATACGCAGTATTTT | CASSLSDTDTQYF | TRBJ2-3 | TRBV5-1 | NA | NA
TGTGCCAGCAGTATATACAGGTCCGGGGAGCTGTTTTTT | CASSIYRSGELFF | TRBJ2-2 | TRBV27 | NA | NA
TGTGCCAGCAGCTTATCAGACAGGGGAGCGGACACTGAAGCTTTCTTT | CASSLSDRGADTEAFF | TRBJ1-1 | TRBV11-3 | TRBD1 | NA
TGTGCCAGTAGTCCCGGGACAGTGGGTAATGAAAAACTGTTTTTT | CASSPGTVGNEKLFF | TRBJ1-4 | TRBV19 | TRBD1 | NA
TGTGCCAGCTCATCACTAAATACCCGTCCAGAGACCCAGTACTTC | CASSSLNTRPETQYF | TRBJ2-5 | TRBV18 | NA | few
TGTGCCAGCTCACCGACAGGGGTGTCTAACTATGGCTACACCTTC | CASSPTGVSNYGYTF | TRBJ1-2 | TRBV18 | TRBD1 | NA
TGTGCCAGCGGGACAGGGCTGAACACTGAAGCTTTCTTT | CASGTGLNTEAFF | TRBJ1-1 | TRBV18 | TRBD1 | NA
TGTGCCAGCAGACAGGGAGGCTTGGTAGGCGGCTACACCTTC | CASRQGGLVGGYTF | TRBJ1-2 | TRBV28 | NA | NA
TGTGCCAGCAGTAGGGCCGGAAACACCATATATTTT | CASSRAGNTIYF | TRBJ1-3 | TRBV12-3/TRBV12-4 | NA | NA
TGCGCCAGCAGCTTGGCAGGACAGGGGGCACGGGATACGCAGTATTTT | CASSLAGQGARDTQYF | TRBJ2-3 | TRBV5-1 | TRBD1 | NA
TGTGCCAGTAGTATGTCCTGGGGGCGCGTTGAAGCTTTCTTT | CASSMSWGRVEAFF | TRBJ1-1 | TRBV19 | NA | once
TGTGCCAGTAGTTCCCCGGCGGGATCCTCCTACGAGCAGTACTTC | CASSSPAGSSYEQYF | TRBJ2-7 | TRBV19 | NA | NA